The 29 T cell receptor beta chains reported below all come from one sample, sequenced in a study of shared clonotypes between healthy human individuals. The data were produced by immunoSEQ multiplex PCR, yet TCRdb's version contains in-frame clones alone and is incomplete. The sample carries about 2 million clones, roughly 95% recorded once. The sample consisted of naive CD4+ T cells sorted from blood. Noted subset: CD45RA+ positively selected. The origin of the receptors is a man younger than 35 in good health.

This clone was detected only once. The same CDR3 also results from other DNA sequences found in this sample. The genes are TRBV6-1 and TRBJ1-6; weak D call: TRBD1 (5 bases). This CDR3 is built from 13 residues. Trimming cost V 7 bases and J 7 bases, with 11 bases left between them. The germline CDR1 and CDR2 sequences are MNHNS and SASEGT. CDR3 coding DNA: TGTGCCAGCACCGGCAGGGACAATTCACCCCTCCACTTT. Its protein is CASTGRDNSPLHF.

The rearrangement links TRBV29-1 to TRBJ2-7; D may be TRBD1 or TRBD2 (5 bases each). The germline CDR1 and CDR2 sequences are SQVTM and ANQGSEA. The germline V and J ends were trimmed by 0 bases and 2 bases, with 11 bases remaining between them. The CDR3 sequence is 14 residues long. CDR3 nucleotides: TGCAGCGTTGAAGAGAGGCAGGGAGCCTACGAGCAGTACTTC. This sequence encodes CSVEERQGAYEQYF.

This clone was seen only a few times. The rearrangement links TRBV2 to TRBJ1-6; D is ambiguous. Trimming removed 7 bases from V and 3 bases from J, with 7 bases in between. Germline V gives CDR1 SNHLY, CDR2 FYNNEI. This CDR3 contains 13 residues. Here the CDR3 reads CASKGFYNSPLHF. The CDR3 DNA reads as TGTGCCAGCAAAGGGTTCTATAATTCACCCCTCCACTTT.

The chain is built from TRBV28 and TRBJ2-2; D remains ambiguous. Trimming removed 6 bases from V and 0 bases from J, with 8 bases in between. This CDR3 contains 14 residues. Germline V lookup: CDR1 MDHEN, CDR2 SYDVKM. DNA of the CDR3: TGTGCCAGCAGGCCTACTGCGAACACCGGGGAGCTGTTTTTT. Translated: CASRPTANTGELFF.

The V and J genes are TRBV7-6 and TRBJ2-6; D tentatively reads TRBD1 or TRBD2 (6 bases each). Looked up from germline, CDR1 is SGHVS and CDR2 is FNYEAQ. V was pared by 1 base and J by 0 bases, with 19 bases between. The CDR3 contains 20 residues. In DNA, the CDR3 is TGTGCCAGCAGCTTAGACGAGGGGGGCTGGCCGACCTCTGGGGCCAACGTCCTGACTTTC. Protein: CASSLDEGGWPTSGANVLTF.

The gene calls are TRBV9 and TRBJ2-5; TRBD2 aligns across 10 bases. The CDR3 has 14 amino acids. V shed 5 bases, J shed 5 bases, and the junction held 6 bases outside the gene matches. Germline loops: CDR1 SGDLS, CDR2 YYNGEE. The CDR3 is CASSSGRIRETQYF. CDR3 DNA sequence: TGTGCCAGCAGTAGCGGGAGGATTCGGGAGACCCAGTACTTC.

Note on this clone: Distinct nucleotide sequences in the sample also encode this CDR3. The rearrangement uses TRBV5-1 and TRBJ2-6; perhaps TRBD2 as D (6 bases). The CDR3 totals 15 residues. Trimming removed 2 bases at V and 4 bases at J, with 10 bases between. Germline V gene data show CDR1 as SGHRS and CDR2 as YFSETQ. The CDR3 coding sequence is TGCGCCAGCAGCTTAGGAGGGACCGGGGCCAACGTCCTGACTTTC. Its translation is CASSLGGTGANVLTF.

The V and J genes are TRBV4-3 and TRBJ2-3, with TRBD2 matching 12 bases. V was pared by 1 base and J by 4 bases, with 9 bases of the junction left unmatched. The V gene's germline CDR1 is LGHNA and CDR2 YSLEER. The CDR3 runs 18 residues. The CDR3 coding sequence is TGCGCCAGCAGCCAAGGACTAGCGGGAGCAGGGCAGCCAGATACGCAGTATTTT. It translates to CASSQGLAGAGQPDTQYF.

The chain recombines TRBV7-6 with TRBJ2-3; D not resolved. The CDR3 sequence is 13 residues long. The ends were cut back, 5 bases at V and 3 bases at J, with 9 bases in the middle. Germline V gene sequence: CDR1 SGHVS, CDR2 FNYEAQ. CDR3: CASSQVGTDTQYF. For the CDR3, the DNA is TGTGCCAGCAGCCAGGTGGGGACAGATACGCAGTATTTT.

V and J are TRBV5-1 and TRBJ1-1; D might be TRBD1 (5 bases). Germline V gives CDR1 SGHRS, CDR2 YFSETQ. The germline V and J ends were trimmed by 4 bases and 1 base, with 14 bases remaining between them. This CDR3 is 15 amino acids long. The CDR3 region is CASSPGLGPNTEAFF. The CDR3, as DNA: TGCGCCAGCAGCCCAGGTTTGGGGCCGAACACTGAAGCTTTCTTT. The full variable domain, in which reference TRBV5-1 and TRBJ1-1 provide the parts outside the CDR3, is KAGVTQTPRYLIKTRGQQVTLSCSPISGHRSVSWYQQTPGQGLQFLFEYFSETQRNKGNFPGRFSGRQFSNSRSEMNVSTLELGDSALYLCASSPGLGPNTEAFFGQGTRLTVV.

The chain recombines TRBV10-3 with TRBJ2-3, with D hard to call. This CDR3 is built from 15 residues. Trimming pared 4 bases from V and 0 bases from J, leaving 11 bases between. Germline-derived CDR1 and CDR2 are ENHRY and SYGVKD. The CDR3 spells CAISGTRGSTDTQYF. CDR3 bases: TGTGCCATCAGTGGGACCCGAGGAAGCACAGATACGCAGTATTTT.

The rearrangement uses TRBV5-6 and TRBJ1-2, with D possibly matching TRBD1 (6 bases). There are 18 residues in the CDR3. The germline gives CDR1 SGHDT, CDR2 YYEEEE. V was shortened by 3 bases and J by 7 bases, with 28 bases between the two germline ends. CDR3 residues: CASSYWSGRGGAISGYTF. The CDR3 nucleotides read TGTGCCAGCAGCTACTGGTCGGGGCGCGGGGGCGCCATCAGTGGCTACACCTTC. Complete variable domain (other parts from reference TRBV5-6 and TRBJ1-2): DAGVTQSPTHLIKTRGQQVTLRCSPKSGHDTVSWYQQALGQGPQFIFQYYEEEERQRGNFPDRFSGHQFPNYSSELNVNALLLGDSALYLCASSYWSGRGGAISGYTFGSGTRLTVV.

In regard to this clone: This could be a read error, since a much larger clone is one nucleotide away. The chain is built from TRBV18 and TRBJ2-7; TRBD1 aligns across 9 bases. This CDR3 comprises 14 residues. The V and J ends lost 5 bases and 5 bases, in that order; junction bases with no gene match: 7. In germline, CDR1 is KGHSH, CDR2 LQKENI. Here the CDR3 reads CASSSQGAKDEQYF. The CDR3 nucleotides are TGTGCCAGCTCATCACAGGGGGCGAAGGACGAGCAGTACTTC.

The rearrangement uses TRBV11-2 and TRBJ2-7; D gene unclear. The CDR3 contains 14 residues. Trimming removed 4 bases at V and 3 bases at J, with 13 bases between. CDR1 SGHAT and CDR2 FQNNGV come from the germline V gene. CDR3 sequence: CASSWAGQIYEQYF. In DNA, the CDR3 is TGTGCCAGCAGCTGGGCCGGGCAGATCTACGAGCAGTACTTC.

The genes are TRBV5-4 and TRBJ1-4; the D gene is possibly TRBD1 (5 bases). The V and J ends lost 0 bases and 3 bases respectively, with 12 bases between them. Germline V gives CDR1 SGHNT, CDR2 YYREEE (reference sequence). CDR3 length: 16 amino acids. The CDR3 DNA sequence: TGTGCCAGCAGCTTGGGGGGGACTACCTCTAATGAAAAACTGTTTTTT. Translated, it gives CASSLGGTTSNEKLFF.

This clone was picked up one time. The rearrangement uses TRBV4-1 and TRBJ2-7, with D possibly TRBD1 on 7 matching bases. Germline CDR1 and CDR2: MGHRA and YSYEKL. The CDR3 spans 16 residues. V was shortened by 5 bases and J by 4 bases, with 21 bases between the two germline ends. In DNA, the CDR3 is TGCGCCAGCAGCTATAGACAGGGTATCGGACTATACGAGCAGTACTTC. Its translation is CASSYRQGIGLYEQYF.

The chain recombines TRBV2 with TRBJ2-4; D call uncertain. V lost 0 bases and J 12 bases, leaving 9 bases between the germline ends. The CDR3 has 12 residues. The germline CDR1 and CDR2 sequences are SNHLY and FYNNEI. In nucleotides, the CDR3 is TGTGCCAGCAGTGAAGCGCCAGTTCGTCAGTACTTC. It is translated as CASSEAPVRQYF.

The chain recombines TRBV6-7 with TRBJ1-5; no definite D call. TRBV6-7 is assigned to the ORF class and has an uncertain function. The V and J ends lost 3 bases and 2 bases respectively, with 14 bases between them. The CDR3 is 16 amino acids. The CDR3 reads CASSYFIEKGNQPQHF. The CDR3 DNA is TGTGCCAGCAGTTATTTTATAGAGAAGGGCAATCAGCCCCAGCATTTT.

The genes are TRBV25-1 and TRBJ2-3; D not resolved. The CDR3 contains 13 residues. Trimming removed 1 base at V and 4 bases at J, with 6 bases between. In germline, CDR1 is MGHDK, CDR2 SYGVNS. The CDR3 is CASSESGPDTQYF. The CDR3 DNA reads as TGTGCCAGCAGTGAATCTGGGCCAGATACGCAGTATTTT.

This clone came up once. CDR3 sequence: CASSPGFNSPLHF. The CDR3, as DNA: TGTGCCAGCTCACCGGGATTTAATTCACCCCTCCACTTT. V is TRBV18 and J is TRBJ1-6; no reliable D call. Germline CDR1 and CDR2: KGHSH and LQKENI. The length of the CDR3 is 13 residues. Trimming shortened V by 3 bases and J by 6 bases, and 6 bases separated the two germline ends.

The J gene is TRBJ2-3, the V gene TRBV5-1; 11 positions match TRBD2. Per germline, CDR1 SGHRS and CDR2 YFSETQ. The J segment lost 3 bases and the V segment lost 4 bases, leaving 10 bases of the junction unmatched. This CDR3 spans 17 amino acids. The CDR3 sequence: CASSNAGTSGLTDTQYF. In DNA form, the CDR3 reads TGCGCCAGCAGCAACGCCGGGACTAGCGGCCTAACAGATACGCAGTATTTT. Variable domain in full (rest from reference TRBV5-1 and TRBJ2-3): KAGVTQTPRYLIKTRGQQVTLSCSPISGHRSVSWYQQTPGQGLQFLFEYFSETQRNKGNFPGRFSGRQFSNSRSEMNVSTLELGDSALYLCASSNAGTSGLTDTQYFGPGTRLTVL.

The chain joins TRBV19 to TRBJ1-3; 7 bases match TRBD1. Germline V gene data show CDR1 as LNHDA and CDR2 as SQIVND (reference sequence). With V trimmed by 6 bases and J by 0 bases, 5 bases remained unmatched. The CDR3 spans 15 residues. CDR3 in DNA: TGTGCCAGTAGCGGGACAGCTTACTCTGGAAACACCATATATTTT. As protein: CASSGTAYSGNTIYF.

This clone was picked up one time. The chain couples TRBV6-5 to TRBJ2-1, with D uncertain. The CDR3 loop spans 15 amino acids. The V end lost 0 bases, the J end lost 6 bases, and 12 bases lay between the germline ends. CDR1 is MNHEY and CDR2 is SVGAGI in the germline V gene. CDR3 residues: CASSYSTYGTNEQFF. The CDR3 DNA sequence: TGTGCCAGCAGTTACTCTACCTACGGAACCAATGAGCAGTTCTTC.

This clone appeared a few times. The rearrangement joins TRBV7-9 to TRBJ2-7, with D uncertain. Deletions cut 4 bases from V and 6 bases from J, with 10 bases between. The germline V gene has CDR1 SEHNR and CDR2 FQNEAQ (reference sequence). The CDR3 runs to 12 residues. The CDR3 loop reads CASSSSSIEQYF. In nucleotides, the CDR3 is TGTGCCAGCAGCTCTTCGAGTATCGAGCAGTACTTC.

J is TRBJ1-5 and V is TRBV6-5; D not certain. Trimming removed 0 bases from V and 7 bases from J, with 10 bases in between. The CDR3 consists of 14 residues. Germline assignment: CDR1 MNHEY and CDR2 SVGAGI. The CDR3 region has the DNA TGTGCCAGCAGTTACTCGAGGACGCACCAGCCCCAGCATTTT. Translated, it gives CASSYSRTHQPQHF.

The chain combines TRBV5-1 with TRBJ2-7; 7 nucleotides agree with TRBD2. The V segment lost 2 bases and the J segment 4 bases; nucleotides outside the gene matches: 6. From germline, CDR1 is SGHRS and CDR2 YFSETQ. The CDR3 covers 14 residues. The chain's CDR3 is CASSFSGVGYEQYF. As DNA, the CDR3 is TGCGCCAGCAGCTTCAGCGGGGTTGGATACGAGCAGTACTTC.

V is TRBV27 and J is TRBJ2-7; TRBD1 matches at 9 bases. The CDR3 extends over 16 amino acids. In germline, CDR1 is MNHEY, CDR2 SMNVEV (reference sequence). V was clipped by 4 bases and J by 4 bases; unmatched bases: 11. The CDR3 nucleotides are TGTGCCAGCAGTTCCCCCGGGGGACAGGGACGGTACGAGCAGTACTTC. This sequence encodes CASSSPGGQGRYEQYF.

V usage is TRBV29-1 and J usage is TRBJ2-7, with a weak D call TRBD2 (5 bases). This CDR3 has 13 amino acids. Per the germline V gene, CDR1 is SQVTM and CDR2 is ANQGSEA. V lost 4 bases, J lost 4 bases, and 14 bases lay in between. The CDR3 sequence: CSVGEGAYYEQYF. The DNA of the CDR3 is TGCAGCGTTGGTGAGGGAGCGTATTACGAGCAGTACTTC.

J is TRBJ2-3 and V is TRBV10-1, with 12 bases aligning to TRBD2. Germline loops: CDR1 WNHNN, CDR2 SYGVQD (reference sequence). The CDR3 totals 17 residues. Unmatched junction bases numbered 10, after V lost 4 bases and J lost 5 bases. CDR3 protein: CASSVLSSGGAGDTQYF. The CDR3 coding sequence is TGCGCCAGCAGTGTTCTCTCTAGCGGGGGGGCCGGAGATACGCAGTATTTT.